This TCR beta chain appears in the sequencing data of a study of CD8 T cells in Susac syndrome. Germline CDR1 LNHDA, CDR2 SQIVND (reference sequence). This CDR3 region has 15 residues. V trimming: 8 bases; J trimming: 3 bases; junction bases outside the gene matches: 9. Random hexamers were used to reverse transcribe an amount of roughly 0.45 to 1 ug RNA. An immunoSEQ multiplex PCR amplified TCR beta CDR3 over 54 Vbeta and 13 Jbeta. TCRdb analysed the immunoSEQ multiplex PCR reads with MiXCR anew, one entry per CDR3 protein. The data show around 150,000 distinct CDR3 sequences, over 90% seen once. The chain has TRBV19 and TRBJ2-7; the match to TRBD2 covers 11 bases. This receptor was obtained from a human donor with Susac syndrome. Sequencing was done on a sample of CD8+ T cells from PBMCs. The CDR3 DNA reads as TGTGCCAGTCAATCCGGGACTAGCGGATTCTACGAGCAGTACTTC. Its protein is CASQSGTSGFYEQYF.